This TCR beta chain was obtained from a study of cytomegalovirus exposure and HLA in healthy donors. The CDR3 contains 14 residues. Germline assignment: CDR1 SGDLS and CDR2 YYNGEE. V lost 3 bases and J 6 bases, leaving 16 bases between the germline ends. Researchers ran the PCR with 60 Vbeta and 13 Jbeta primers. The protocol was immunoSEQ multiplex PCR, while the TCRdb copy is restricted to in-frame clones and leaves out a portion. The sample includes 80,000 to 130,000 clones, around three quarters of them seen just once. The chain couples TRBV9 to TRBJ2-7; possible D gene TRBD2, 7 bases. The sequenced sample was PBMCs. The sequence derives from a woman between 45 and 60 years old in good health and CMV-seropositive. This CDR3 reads CASSGGGGAFEQYF. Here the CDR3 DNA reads TGTGCCAGCAGCGGAGGAGGGGGGGCGTTCGAGCAGTACTTC.